The rows below give T cell receptor beta chains drawn from one sample of a study of blood T cell repertoires in COVID-19. Sequencing used immunoSEQ multiplex PCR; TCRdb keeps in-frame clones, though not all of them. Of more than 250,000 clones in the sample, more than 70% were seen once. Sample: PBMCs or T cells enriched from blood (not recorded which). The receptor set was obtained from a woman younger than 45 who had recovered from COVID-19. Both conserved end residues are part of each CDR3. Fields, in order: V gene, D gene, clone size, J gene, CDR3 DNA, CDR3 protein. D genes are given only for firm matches. Expanded clones are given a class, and other clones once, few, many or no size at all.

v_gene: TRBV19; d_gene: .; abundance: few; j_gene: TRBJ1-2; CDR3nt: TGTGCCAGTAGTGCCCAGGGAAGGGGGTATGGCTACACCTTC; CDR3aa: CASSAQGRGYGYTF
v_gene: TRBV3-1/TRBV3-2; d_gene: .; abundance: .; j_gene: TRBJ1-1; CDR3nt: TGTGCCAGCAGCCAAGAAGAGTTACTGAACACTGAAGCTTTCTTT; CDR3aa: CASSQEELLNTEAFF
v_gene: TRBV2; d_gene: .; abundance: once; j_gene: TRBJ1-2; CDR3nt: TGTGCCAGCAGTCTAACAGTAGTGGGTGGCTACACCTTC; CDR3aa: CASSLTVVGGYTF
v_gene: TRBV6-5; d_gene: .; abundance: .; j_gene: TRBJ2-3; CDR3nt: TGTGCCAGCAACGGCGGGGTGACAGATACGCAGTATTTT; CDR3aa: CASNGGVTDTQYF
v_gene: TRBV6-4; d_gene: TRBD1; abundance: .; j_gene: TRBJ1-1; CDR3nt: TGTGCCAGCAGTCCCAACTTGACAGGGGTACGGAACACTGAAGCTTTCTTT; CDR3aa: CASSPNLTGVRNTEAFF
v_gene: TRBV5-1; d_gene: TRBD1; abundance: .; j_gene: TRBJ1-2; CDR3nt: TGCGCCAGCAGCCCAGGACAGGGGGCGCGTTACTATGGCTACACCTTC; CDR3aa: CASSPGQGARYYGYTF
v_gene: TRBV30; d_gene: .; abundance: .; j_gene: TRBJ1-5; CDR3nt: TGTGCCTGGAGTGTGGCAGACTATAGCAATCAGCCCCAGCATTTT; CDR3aa: CAWSVADYSNQPQHF
v_gene: TRBV5-6; d_gene: .; abundance: once; j_gene: TRBJ2-1; CDR3nt: TGTGCCAGCAGGACAGGAACCTACAATGAGCAGTTCTTC; CDR3aa: CASRTGTYNEQFF
v_gene: TRBV9; d_gene: TRBD2; abundance: .; j_gene: TRBJ2-1; CDR3nt: TGTGCCAGCAGCGTAGTGGGACTAGCGATCTACAATGAGCAGTTCTTC; CDR3aa: CASSVVGLAIYNEQFF
v_gene: TRBV6-2/TRBV6-3; d_gene: .; abundance: .; j_gene: TRBJ1-5; CDR3nt: TGTGCCAGCAGTTACTCGGGCAGGGGTCGCAATCAGCCCCAGCATTTT; CDR3aa: CASSYSGRGRNQPQHF
v_gene: TRBV2; d_gene: .; abundance: few; j_gene: TRBJ1-5; CDR3nt: TGTGCCAGCAGTGATAGAGGAAGTCAGCCCCAGCATTTT; CDR3aa: CASSDRGSQPQHF
v_gene: TRBV14; d_gene: .; abundance: .; j_gene: TRBJ1-5; CDR3nt: TGTGCCAGCAGCCAAGGGAGGGATCAGCCCCAGCATTTT; CDR3aa: CASSQGRDQPQHF
v_gene: TRBV7-9; d_gene: .; abundance: .; j_gene: TRBJ2-4; CDR3nt: TGTGCCAGCAGCTTAGGGTCGGGGTTAGCCAAAAACATTCAGTACTTC; CDR3aa: CASSLGSGLAKNIQYF
v_gene: TRBV29-1; d_gene: TRBD1; abundance: .; j_gene: TRBJ1-1; CDR3nt: TGCAGCGTCAAAGAGACAGGGACCTACACTGAAGCTTTCTTT; CDR3aa: CSVKETGTYTEAFF
v_gene: TRBV2; d_gene: .; abundance: .; j_gene: TRBJ2-1; CDR3nt: TGTGCCAGCAGTGAATTCCGGGAGCCCAATGAGCAGTTCTTC; CDR3aa: CASSEFREPNEQFF
v_gene: TRBV4-2; d_gene: .; abundance: .; j_gene: TRBJ1-4; CDR3nt: TGTGCCAGCAGCCAAGAGTCCCTTAATGAAAAACTGTTTTTT; CDR3aa: CASSQESLNEKLFF
v_gene: TRBV5-4; d_gene: .; abundance: once; j_gene: TRBJ2-3; CDR3nt: TGTGCCAGCAGCTCCGGGGGGCTATCCTACACAGATACGCAGTATTTT; CDR3aa: CASSSGGLSYTDTQYF
v_gene: TRBV12-5; d_gene: .; abundance: .; j_gene: TRBJ1-5; CDR3nt: TGTGCTAGTGGGGACCAGGGGAGCCCCCAGCATTTT; CDR3aa: CASGDQGSPQHF
v_gene: TRBV11-2; d_gene: TRBD1; abundance: once; j_gene: TRBJ1-2; CDR3nt: TGTGCCAGCAGCTTAGGTCGACAGGGAAACGATGGCTACACCTTC; CDR3aa: CASSLGRQGNDGYTF
v_gene: TRBV24-1; d_gene: TRBD1; abundance: .; j_gene: TRBJ2-5; CDR3nt: TGTGCCACCAGTGCCACAGACAGGGGTCAAGAGACCCAGTACTTC; CDR3aa: CATSATDRGQETQYF
v_gene: TRBV2; d_gene: .; abundance: .; j_gene: TRBJ1-1; CDR3nt: TGTGCCAGCAGTGGCAATGGGGGGTCCACTGAAGCTTTCTTT; CDR3aa: CASSGNGGSTEAFF
v_gene: TRBV5-1; d_gene: TRBD1; abundance: few; j_gene: TRBJ1-2; CDR3nt: TGCGCCAGCAGCTTGGGACAGGGGGCGGTCGCTAACTATGGCTACACCTTC; CDR3aa: CASSLGQGAVANYGYTF
v_gene: TRBV5-5; d_gene: .; abundance: .; j_gene: TRBJ1-1; CDR3nt: TGTGCCAGCAGTCAATTAACAGGGTCTGAAGCTTTCTTT; CDR3aa: CASSQLTGSEAFF
v_gene: TRBV5-6; d_gene: .; abundance: once; j_gene: TRBJ2-3; CDR3nt: TGTGCCAGCAGCCCCTTTGAGGGGGGGTACACAGATACGCAGTATTTT; CDR3aa: CASSPFEGGYTDTQYF
v_gene: TRBV19; d_gene: .; abundance: .; j_gene: TRBJ2-2; CDR3nt: TGTGCCAGTAAAATAATGACCGGGGAGCTGTTTTTT; CDR3aa: CASKIMTGELFF
v_gene: TRBV4-2; d_gene: TRBD1; abundance: .; j_gene: TRBJ1-5; CDR3nt: TGTGCCAGCAGTCTTACCACCCGGGACAGGGGACCCCGAAATCAGCCCCAGCATTTT; CDR3aa: CASSLTTRDRGPRNQPQHF
v_gene: TRBV15; d_gene: .; abundance: .; j_gene: TRBJ1-5; CDR3nt: TGTGCCACCAGCAGAGTTCCAGGGGATCAGCCCCAGCATTTT; CDR3aa: CATSRVPGDQPQHF
v_gene: TRBV2; d_gene: .; abundance: many; j_gene: TRBJ1-2; CDR3nt: TGTGCCAGCAGTGACGCAGCGGGCTATGGCTACACCTTC; CDR3aa: CASSDAAGYGYTF
v_gene: TRBV7-2; d_gene: TRBD1; abundance: .; j_gene: TRBJ2-5; CDR3nt: TGTGCCAGCAGCACCCGGACAGGGTGGGAGACCCAGTACTTC; CDR3aa: CASSTRTGWETQYF
v_gene: TRBV25-1; d_gene: TRBD1; abundance: .; j_gene: TRBJ1-2; CDR3nt: TGTGCCAGCAGTGAATGGGACAGGGGAGGGTATGGCTACACCTTC; CDR3aa: CASSEWDRGGYGYTF
v_gene: TRBV6-5; d_gene: TRBD1; abundance: .; j_gene: TRBJ2-7; CDR3nt: TGTGCCAGCAGATCCTTCAGGGGGACACCCTACGAGCAGTACTTC; CDR3aa: CASRSFRGTPYEQYF
v_gene: TRBV7-2; d_gene: TRBD2; abundance: .; j_gene: TRBJ2-1; CDR3nt: TGTGCCAGCAGCTTAACCGGGACTAGGGCCCTCAATGAGCAGTTCTTC; CDR3aa: CASSLTGTRALNEQFF
v_gene: TRBV9; d_gene: TRBD2; abundance: .; j_gene: TRBJ2-7; CDR3nt: TGTGCCAGCAGCGTAGGGAGCGGGGGGGCTTCCTACGAGCAGTACTTC; CDR3aa: CASSVGSGGASYEQYF
v_gene: TRBV7-9; d_gene: TRBD1; abundance: .; j_gene: TRBJ1-6; CDR3nt: TGTGCCAGCAGCTTGACAGGGGACCTTCGGGATTCACCCCTCCACTTT; CDR3aa: CASSLTGDLRDSPLHF